The 24 T cell receptor beta chains below come from one sample, sequenced in a study of cytomegalovirus exposure and HLA in healthy donors. PCR employed 60 Vbeta and 13 Jbeta primers. Repertoires were generated with immunoSEQ multiplex PCR, while TCRdb's copy carries only in-frame clones and drops some. The data show some 150,000 clones, roughly 79% seen once. The sample taken for sequencing was PBMCs. The receptor source for this set is a young man in good health and CMV-seronegative.

CDR3 sequence reads: CATRAPYNEQFF. CDR3 nucleotide sequence: TGTGCCACCAGGGCCCCCTACAATGAGCAGTTCTTC. The chain recombines TRBV28 with TRBJ2-1; possibly TRBD1 for D (5 bases). V was pared by 10 bases and J by 2 bases, with 9 bases between. Germline V CDR1 and CDR2: MDHEN, SYDVKM. The CDR3 has 12 residues.

The chain employs TRBV11-2 and TRBJ2-7; D call uncertain. Germline CDR1 is SGHAT and CDR2 is FQNNGV. The CDR3 loop spans 12 amino acids. V was shortened by 4 bases and J by 7 bases, with 11 bases between the two germline ends. CDR3 residues: CASSSPSREQYV. In DNA, the CDR3 is TGTGCCAGCAGCTCCCCCTCGAGGGAGCAGTACGTC.

The count of this clone is one. This rearrangement joins TRBV10-1 to TRBJ1-1, with 8 bases that match TRBD1. After removal of 6 bases from V and 0 bases from J, the junction contained 6 bases not matched to a gene. The germline CDR1 and CDR2 sequences are WNHNN and SYGVQD (reference sequence). The CDR3 has 15 residues. CDR3 sequence: CASRKDRAMNTEAFF. The CDR3 DNA reads as TGCGCCAGCAGGAAGGACAGGGCCATGAACACTGAAGCTTTCTTT.

The CDR3 protein is CASTRGRSSLGQPQHF. CDR3 DNA sequence: TGTGCCAGCACCAGGGGGAGGTCCTCACTAGGTCAGCCCCAGCATTTT. This chain joins TRBV6-6 and TRBJ1-5; 7 bases line up with TRBD1. After removal of 7 bases from V and 6 bases from J, the junction contained 15 bases not matched to a gene. This CDR3 spans 16 amino acids. Germline V gene lookup returns CDR1 MNHNY and CDR2 SVGAGI (reference sequence).

The chain links TRBV6-1 to TRBJ2-1; 7 positions match TRBD2. Germline CDR1 and CDR2: MNHNS and SASEGT. The V and J ends lost 3 bases and 4 bases, in that order; junction bases with no gene match: 9. The CDR3 is made up of 16 amino acids. Here the CDR3 reads CASSDRLALGYNEQFF. The CDR3 region has the DNA TGTGCCAGCAGTGATAGACTAGCCTTAGGTTACAATGAGCAGTTCTTC.

This rearrangement joins TRBV5-6 to TRBJ2-1; 12 nucleotides align to TRBD2. CDR1 is SGHDT and CDR2 is YYEEEE in the germline V gene. V gave up 0 bases and J gave up 2 bases; unmatched junction bases: 6. The CDR3 runs to 18 residues. CDR3 sequence reads: CASSLGPPSGGAYNEQFF. The CDR3 DNA reads TGTGCCAGCAGCTTGGGCCCTCCTAGCGGGGGGGCCTACAATGAGCAGTTCTTC.

The chain uses TRBV6-5 and TRBJ2-7, with 7 bases aligning to TRBD1. The trim removed 4 bases at V and 2 bases at J, leaving 8 bases unmatched. The germline V gene encodes CDR1 MNHEY and CDR2 SVGAGI. The CDR3 is made up of 15 amino acids. CDR3 sequence (DNA): TGTGCCAGCAGTTGGACGGGACAGACTCCCTACGAGCAGTACTTC. Its translation: CASSWTGQTPYEQYF.

In its sample, this clone was seen a few times. The chain recombines TRBV6-5 with TRBJ1-1; the D is unclear. Germline V gene data show CDR1 as MNHEY and CDR2 as SVGAGI. Deletions cut 2 bases from V and 2 bases from J, with 9 bases between. The CDR3 is 14 amino acids. CDR3 amino acids: CASSYDRSNTEAFF. CDR3 sequence (DNA): TGTGCCAGCAGTTACGATCGTAGCAACACTGAAGCTTTCTTT.

This chain uses TRBV5-1 with TRBJ2-5; TRBD1 aligns across 7 bases. Germline V CDR1 and CDR2: SGHRS, YFSETQ. This CDR3 has 16 residues. Losses at the gene ends were 0 bases for V and 2 bases for J; bases not matched to a gene: 7. CDR3 coding DNA: TGCGCCAGCAGCTTGGTTGAGACAGGGTTACAAGAGACCCAGTACTTC. It yields the protein CASSLVETGLQETQYF.

This clone was observed a few times. The genes are TRBV5-5 and TRBJ2-1; the match to TRBD1 covers 8 bases. This CDR3 spans 15 amino acids. Germline V gene sequence: CDR1 SGHKS, CDR2 YYEKEE (reference sequence). V gave up 3 bases and J gave up 0 bases; unmatched junction bases: 2. The CDR3 region is CASSSGQASYNEQFF. The CDR3 nucleotides read TGTGCCAGCAGCTCGGGACAGGCCTCCTACAATGAGCAGTTCTTC.

This clone was detected only a few times. V gene TRBV4-3 combines with J gene TRBJ2-3; D is undetermined. Germline V gene data show CDR1 as LGHNA and CDR2 as YSLEER. V lost 4 bases and J 3 bases, leaving 8 bases between the germline ends. The CDR3 loop spans 13 amino acids. CDR3 sequence: CASSPQLTDTQYF. DNA of the CDR3: TGCGCCAGCAGCCCCCAGTTGACAGATACGCAGTATTTT.

The V and J genes are TRBV19 and TRBJ1-1, with 10 bases identical to TRBD1. This CDR3 contains 16 residues. With 5 bases clipped from V and 3 bases from J, the junction kept 9 bases outside the gene matches. CDR1 is LNHDA, CDR2 SQIVND, per germline (reference sequence). In DNA form, the CDR3 reads TGTGCCAGTAGTCCCGGGACAGGGGATAGGCACACTGAAGCTTTCTTT. Translated: CASSPGTGDRHTEAFF.

The rearrangement uses TRBV2 and TRBJ2-5; 7 bases fit TRBD2. The germline CDR1 and CDR2 sequences are SNHLY and FYNNEI. CDR3 length: 14 residues. V lost 5 bases and J lost 5; bases outside the gene matches: 8. The CDR3 reads CASSILGGWETQYF. The CDR3 DNA reads TGTGCCAGCAGTATACTCGGGGGGTGGGAGACCCAGTACTTC.

The gene calls are TRBV6-5 and TRBJ2-1, with D maybe TRBD1 (6 bases). This CDR3 is built from 13 residues. The V end lost 5 bases, the J end lost 5 bases, and 10 bases lay between the germline ends. The V gene's germline CDR1 is MNHEY and CDR2 SVGAGI. This CDR3 reads CASSTHRDNEQFF. CDR3 DNA sequence: TGTGCCAGCAGTACCCACAGGGACAATGAGCAGTTCTTC.

The sample holds a few counts of this clone. The genes are TRBV7-9 and TRBJ1-2, with TRBD1 identical over 7 bases. CDR1 is SEHNR, CDR2 FQNEAQ, per germline (reference sequence). After removal of 5 bases from V and 8 bases from J, the junction contained 8 bases not matched to a gene. The CDR3 runs 13 residues. CDR3 in amino acids: CASSLDRVSGYTF. CDR3 sequence (DNA): TGTGCCAGCAGCCTCGACAGGGTTTCGGGCTACACCTTC.

This clone turned up a few times. V gene TRBV6-1 combines with J gene TRBJ2-3, with D hard to call. There are 11 residues in the CDR3. The V end was cut by 8 bases, the J end by 11 bases, with 14 bases between. Germline V gene sequence: CDR1 MNHNS, CDR2 SASEGT. The CDR3 DNA follows: TGTGCCAGCCAATATGGGCTCTGGCAGTATTTT. The encoded protein is CASQYGLWQYF.

V is TRBV7-2 and J is TRBJ1-2; D uncertain. Trimming removed 1 base at V and 4 bases at J, with 16 bases between. This CDR3 is 16 amino acids long. Looked up from germline, CDR1 is SGHTA and CDR2 is FQGNSA. The CDR3 sequence is CASSLVWHPGGYGYTF. In DNA form, the CDR3 reads TGTGCCAGCAGCTTAGTGTGGCATCCCGGCGGCTATGGCTACACCTTC.

The chain employs TRBV27 and TRBJ1-4; the match to TRBD1 covers 10 bases. Trimming removed 6 bases from V and 8 bases from J; junction bases left unmatched: 9. This CDR3 comprises 15 residues. CDR1 is MNHEY, CDR2 SMNVEV, per germline (reference sequence). The CDR3, as DNA: TGTGCCAGCAGCCGGGACAGGGGTAGAAGGGAAAAACTGTTTTTT. As protein: CASSRDRGRREKLFF.

The chain combines TRBV29-1 with TRBJ2-3, with 13 positions matching TRBD2. CDR3 length: 15 residues. Germline CDR1 SQVTM, CDR2 ANQGSEA. V gave up 7 bases and J gave up 1 base; unmatched junction bases: 5. CDR3 nucleotides: TGCAGCGCCTCGGGGACTAGCGGGGGCACAGATACGCAGTATTTT. It codes for CSASGTSGGTDTQYF.

CDR3 sequence (DNA): TGTGCCAGCAGCCTAGGACAGAACAATGAGCAGTTCTTC. It translates to CASSLGQNNEQFF. This chain uses TRBV11-1 with TRBJ2-1; D perhaps matches TRBD1 (6 bases). This CDR3 spans 13 amino acids. Trimming removed 5 bases at V and 5 bases at J, with 10 bases between. Looked up from germline, CDR1 is SGHAT and CDR2 is FQDESV (reference sequence).

This sequence joins TRBV11-2 and TRBJ1-2, with TRBD1 as a possible D gene (6 bases). Trimming cost V 5 bases and J 4 bases, with 17 bases left between them. The CDR3 sequence is 15 residues long. Germline CDR1 and CDR2: SGHAT and FQNNGV. The CDR3 bases are TGTGCCAGCAGCCCACCGGGACACTATAGCTATGGCTACACCTTC. Its translation is CASSPPGHYSYGYTF.

This clone is a singleton in its sample. At one boundary the junction diverges from the germline segment, which might be a read error. The chain links TRBV2 to TRBJ1-5; TRBD1 might be the D (5 bases). Germline-derived CDR1 and CDR2 are SNHLY and FYNNEI. This CDR3 region has 15 residues. CDR3 loop: CASSLTGGSNRPQHF. The DNA for the CDR3 is TGTGCCAGCAGTCTAACGGGGGGAAGCAATCGGCCCCAGCATTTT.

The chain employs TRBV11-2 and TRBJ1-2, with D tentatively TRBD1 (5 bases). Germline lookup yields CDR1 SGHAT and CDR2 FQNNGV. Trimming removed 5 bases at V and 5 bases at J, with 15 bases between. The CDR3 has 14 residues. The CDR3 region has the DNA TGTGCCAGCAGCCCCAATCCTTCAGGGTATGGCTACACCTTC. It codes for CASSPNPSGYGYTF.

V gene TRBV19 combines with J gene TRBJ2-4; possible D gene TRBD2, 6 bases. V was trimmed by 5 bases and J by 0 bases, leaving 11 bases between them. This CDR3 region has 15 residues. Germline V gene lookup returns CDR1 LNHDA and CDR2 SQIVND (reference sequence). The CDR3 reads CASSYGGLAKNIQYF. The CDR3, as DNA: TGTGCCAGTAGTTACGGGGGTTTAGCCAAAAACATTCAGTACTTC.